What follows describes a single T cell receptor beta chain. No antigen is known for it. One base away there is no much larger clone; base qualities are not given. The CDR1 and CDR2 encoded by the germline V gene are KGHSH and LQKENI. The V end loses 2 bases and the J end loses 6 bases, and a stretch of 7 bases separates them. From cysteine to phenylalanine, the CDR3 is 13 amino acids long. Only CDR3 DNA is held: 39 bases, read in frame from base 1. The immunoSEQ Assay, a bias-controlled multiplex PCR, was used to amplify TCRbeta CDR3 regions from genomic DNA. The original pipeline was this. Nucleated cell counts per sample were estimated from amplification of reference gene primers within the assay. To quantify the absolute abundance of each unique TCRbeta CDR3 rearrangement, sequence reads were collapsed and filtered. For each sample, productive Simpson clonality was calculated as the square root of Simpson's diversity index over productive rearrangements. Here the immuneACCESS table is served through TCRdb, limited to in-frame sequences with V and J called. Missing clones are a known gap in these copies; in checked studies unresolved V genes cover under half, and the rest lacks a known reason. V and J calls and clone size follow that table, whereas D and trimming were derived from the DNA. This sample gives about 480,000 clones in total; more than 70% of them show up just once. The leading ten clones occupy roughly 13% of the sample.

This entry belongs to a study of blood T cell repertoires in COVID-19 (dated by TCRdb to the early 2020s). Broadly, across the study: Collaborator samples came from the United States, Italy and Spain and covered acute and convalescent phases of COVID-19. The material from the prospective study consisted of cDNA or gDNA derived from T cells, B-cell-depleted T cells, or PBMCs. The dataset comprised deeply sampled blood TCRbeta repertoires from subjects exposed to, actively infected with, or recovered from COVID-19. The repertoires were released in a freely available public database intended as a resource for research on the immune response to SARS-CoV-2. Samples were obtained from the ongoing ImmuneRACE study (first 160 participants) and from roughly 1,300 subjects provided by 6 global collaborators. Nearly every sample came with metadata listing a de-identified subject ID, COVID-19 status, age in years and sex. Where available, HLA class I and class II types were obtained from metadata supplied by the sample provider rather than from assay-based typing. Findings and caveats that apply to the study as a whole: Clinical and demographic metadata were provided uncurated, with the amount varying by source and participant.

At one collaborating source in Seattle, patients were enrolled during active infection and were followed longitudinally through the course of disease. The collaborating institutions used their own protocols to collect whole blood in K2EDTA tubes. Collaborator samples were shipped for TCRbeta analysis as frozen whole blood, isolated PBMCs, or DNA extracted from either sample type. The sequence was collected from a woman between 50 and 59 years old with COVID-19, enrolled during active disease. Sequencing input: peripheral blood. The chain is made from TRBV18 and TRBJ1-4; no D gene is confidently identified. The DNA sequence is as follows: TGTGCCAGCTCACCAGGTCCAGATGAAAAACTGTTTTTT. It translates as CASSPGPDEKLFF.